The 6 T cell receptor beta chains listed next were all sequenced from one sample in a study of blood T cell repertoires in COVID-19. Measured with immunoSEQ multiplex PCR; TCRdb has only the in-frame clones, and not every one. The repertoire has about 150,000 clones, 87% of them found once; the top ten carry more than 6.5%. Source material: PBMCs or T cells enriched from blood (not recorded which). The receptors come from a woman aged 45-65 years who had recovered from COVID-19.

This sequence joins TRBV27 and TRBJ2-2; 11 positions agree with TRBD2. With 6 bases clipped from V and 0 bases from J, the junction kept 9 bases outside the gene matches. The length of the CDR3 is 18 residues. CDR1 is MNHEY, CDR2 SMNVEV, per germline (reference sequence). DNA of the CDR3: TGTGCCAGCAGGGCACTAGCGGGAGCTTCTACGAACACCGGGGAGCTGTTTTTT. It encodes CASRALAGASTNTGELFF.

The chain carries TRBV6-4 and TRBJ2-1; 7 positions match TRBD2. There are 17 residues in the CDR3. The V gene's germline CDR1 is MRHNA and CDR2 SNTAGT. V lost 5 bases, J lost 1 base, and 11 bases stayed unmatched. CDR3: CASSYPLPAGSYNEQFF. The DNA for the CDR3 is TGTGCCAGCAGTTACCCTCTACCAGCGGGGTCCTACAATGAGCAGTTCTTC.

The chain has TRBV5-8 and TRBJ2-1; D gene ambiguous. CDR1 is SGHTS and CDR2 is YDEGEE in the germline V gene. With 4 bases removed from V and 9 bases from J, the gap between germline ends came to 8 bases. The CDR3 spans 11 residues. The CDR3 region has the DNA TGTGCCAGCAGCACTCAAATTGAGCAGTTCTTC. Amino acid sequence: CASSTQIEQFF.

This clone came up once. The V call is TRBV7-2, the J call TRBJ2-7; 8 bases map to TRBD2. V lost 5 bases and J lost 4; bases outside the gene matches: 13. Germline CDR1 SGHTA, CDR2 FQGNSA. The CDR3 is 16 amino acids. CDR3 nucleotide sequence: TGTGCCAGCAGCCCGCCCGGTGGAGCGGGAGAGTACGAGCAGTACTTC. Translated: CASSPPGGAGEYEQYF. Full variable domain (rest looked up from reference TRBV7-2 and TRBJ2-7): GAGVSQSPSNKVTEKGKDVELRCDPISGHTALYWYRQSLGQGLEFLIYFQGNSAPDKSGLPSDRFSAERTGGSVSTLTIQRTQQEDSAVYLCASSPPGGAGEYEQYFGPGTRLTVT.

V usage is TRBV2 and J usage is TRBJ2-7; 7 bases fit TRBD2. With 1 base clipped from V and 4 bases from J, the junction kept 4 bases outside the gene matches. CDR3 size: 14 residues. Germline V gene sequence: CDR1 SNHLY, CDR2 FYNNEI. CDR3 sequence: CASSEGAGVYEQYF. CDR3 DNA: TGTGCCAGCAGTGAAGGGGCGGGAGTGTACGAGCAGTACTTC.

This rearrangement joins TRBV28 to TRBJ1-6; perhaps TRBD1 as D (5 bases). The CDR3 contains 17 residues. CDR1 MDHEN and CDR2 SYDVKM come from the germline V gene. The V gene lost 5 bases and the J gene lost 0 bases, with 14 bases spanning the gap. CDR3 sequence: CASSPLGGSSYNSPLHF. DNA of the CDR3: TGTGCCAGCAGTCCATTGGGGGGGAGCTCCTATAATTCACCCCTCCACTTT.